Detailed here is one T cell receptor (beta chain). What it binds is not known. The record originates from a study of vaccination effects on CD4 cells after COVID-19. Study-wide findings and caveats: Missing from the study were early post-infection timepoints, and its convalescent patients were few.

There are 12 residues in the CDR3. CDR1 MNHNS and CDR2 SASEGT come from the germline V gene. Trimming shortened V by 2 bases and J by 12 bases, and 10 bases separated the two germline ends. Antigen-specific CD4+ T cells expanded by the ViraFEST assay with viral peptide pools were then sequenced. After more than 8 days in culture, the CD4+ T cells were isolated. Each participant was given two doses of one vaccine (BNT162b2 or mRNA-1273). On both days 3 and 7, half of the culture medium was replaced with IL-2 medium. Only in-frame clones appear in the TCRdb table, and some are missing; sequencing was by immunoSEQ multiplex PCR. The table lists about 30,000 clones, about 73% of them singletons.

This sequence joins TRBV6-1 and TRBJ1-4; maybe TRBD1 (6 bases). This receptor was identified in a human donor who received a COVID-19 vaccine. The starting material was CD4+ T cells from PBMCs cultured with HCoV-OC43 spike peptides, obtained after COVID-19 vaccination. Subset specified: HCoV-OC43 spike overlapping peptide pool stimulation. The CDR3 region is CASSEPPGELFF. In nucleotides, the CDR3 is TGTGCCAGCAGTGAACCCCCAGGGGAACTGTTTTTT.